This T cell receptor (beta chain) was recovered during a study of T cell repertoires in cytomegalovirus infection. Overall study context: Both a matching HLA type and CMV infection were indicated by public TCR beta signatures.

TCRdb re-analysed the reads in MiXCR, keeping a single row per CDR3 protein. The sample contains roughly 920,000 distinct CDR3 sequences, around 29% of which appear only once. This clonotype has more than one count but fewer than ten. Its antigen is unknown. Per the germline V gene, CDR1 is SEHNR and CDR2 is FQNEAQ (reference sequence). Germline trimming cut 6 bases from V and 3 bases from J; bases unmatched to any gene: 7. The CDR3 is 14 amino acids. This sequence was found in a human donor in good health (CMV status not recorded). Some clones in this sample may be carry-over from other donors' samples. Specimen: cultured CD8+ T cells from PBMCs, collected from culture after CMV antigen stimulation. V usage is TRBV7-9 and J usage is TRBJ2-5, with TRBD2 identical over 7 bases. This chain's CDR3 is CASSFGRWEETQYF. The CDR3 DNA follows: TGTGCCAGCAGTTTCGGGAGGTGGGAAGAGACCCAGTACTTC. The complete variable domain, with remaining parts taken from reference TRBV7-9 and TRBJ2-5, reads DTGVSQNPRHKITKRGQNVTFRCDPISEHNRLYWYRQTLGQGPEFLTYFQNEAQLEKSRLLSDRFSAERPKGSFSTLEIQRTEQGDSAMYLCASSFGRWEETQYFGPGTRLLVL.